This TCR beta chain was observed in a study of cytomegalovirus exposure and HLA in healthy donors. Whole-study results and caveats: V- and J-gene trimming in TCR beta was tied to a missense DCLRE1C variant by an analysis performed later.

Notes on this clone: Its antigen is as yet unknown.

The primer mix had 60 Vbeta and 13 Jbeta primers. Profiled with immunoSEQ multiplex PCR; TCRdb holds only in-frame clones, not every one. The sample holds some 190,000 clones, around 85% seen once. The ends lost 3 bases at V and 7 bases at J; junction bases unmatched: 6. The CDR3 sequence is 13 residues long. Per germline, CDR1 SGHRS and CDR2 YFSETQ. This TCR came from a boy aged 2 to 10 in good health and CMV-seronegative. The sequenced sample was PBMCs. The chain combines TRBV5-1 with TRBJ1-2; 7 nucleotides align to TRBD1. In DNA form, the CDR3 reads TGCGCCAGCAGCTCCGACAGGGCGGTTGGCTACACCTTC. It is translated as CASSSDRAVGYTF. Based on the CDR3 plus reference TRBV5-1 and TRBJ1-2, the full variable domain is KAGVTQTPRYLIKTRGQQVTLSCSPISGHRSVSWYQQTPGQGLQFLFEYFSETQRNKGNFPGRFSGRQFSNSRSEMNVSTLELGDSALYLCASSSDRAVGYTFGSGTRLTVV.